The 17 T cell receptor beta chains presented below share a single source sample, sequenced in a study of cytotoxic CD8 clonotypes in ibrutinib-treated CLL. Clones were sequenced by immunoSEQ multiplex PCR, and TCRdb holds only the in-frame ones, with some missing. Of approximately 150,000 clones in the sample, around 80% were seen once. The source material was PBMCs, sampled after 24 months of ibrutinib treatment. These receptors were taken from a human donor with chronic lymphocytic leukemia.

This sequence joins TRBV7-9 and TRBJ2-7, with TRBD1 identical over 7 bases. Germline CDR1 SEHNR, CDR2 FQNEAQ (reference sequence). CDR3 length: 14 amino acids. V lost 6 bases and J lost 5; bases outside the gene matches: 10. CDR3 region: CASSHLSTGNEQYF. CDR3 DNA sequence: TGTGCCAGCAGTCATCTGTCGACAGGGAACGAGCAGTACTTC.

The V and J genes are TRBV4-2 and TRBJ2-7; no firm D call. The germline V gene encodes CDR1 LGHNA and CDR2 YNFKEQ. The CDR3 consists of 13 residues. Trimming removed 0 bases from V and 9 bases from J, with 12 bases in between. This CDR3 reads CASSQDMSVVQYF. In DNA, the CDR3 is TGTGCCAGCAGCCAAGATATGTCGGTCGTGCAGTACTTC.

This clone turned up a few times. The CDR3: CASSPTPGNEQFF. CDR3 DNA: TGTGCCAGCAGCCCGACCCCAGGCAATGAGCAGTTCTTC. The chain is built from TRBV11-3 and TRBJ2-1, with D uncertain. Germline CDR1 is SGHNT and CDR2 is YENEEA. There are 13 residues in the CDR3. V was clipped by 5 bases and J by 6 bases, with 11 bases between them.

The J gene is TRBJ2-7, the V gene TRBV6-5; D is tentatively TRBD1 or TRBD2 (5 bases each). CDR1 is MNHEY, CDR2 SVGAGI, per germline. The germline V and J ends were trimmed by 2 bases and 0 bases, with 14 bases remaining between them. The CDR3 is 16 amino acids. Written as DNA, the CDR3 is TGTGCCAGCAGTTACGACCCGGGACGGCTCTCCTACGAGCAGTACTTC. It codes for CASSYDPGRLSYEQYF.

V usage is TRBV5-1 and J usage is TRBJ2-5; 10 bases fit TRBD2. J lost 6 bases, V lost 1 base, and 9 bases had no gene match. The V gene's germline CDR1 is SGHRS and CDR2 YFSETQ. The CDR3 contains 16 residues. The CDR3 DNA is TGCGCCAGCAGCTTGACAAGCGGGGGGGCCTTGAAGACCCAGTACTTC. Amino acid sequence: CASSLTSGGALKTQYF.

This clone was observed once. Here the CDR3 DNA reads TGTGCCAGCAGCCTGAAGACAGGGGGCGGTGGCTACACCTTC. Translated, it gives CASSLKTGGGGYTF. This chain joins TRBV7-9 and TRBJ1-2; 10 nucleotides line up with TRBD1. V gave up 5 bases and J gave up 7 bases; unmatched junction bases: 7. In germline, CDR1 is SEHNR, CDR2 FQNEAQ (reference sequence). The CDR3 totals 14 residues. The full variable domain, with the rest looked up from reference TRBV7-9 and TRBJ1-2, is DTGVSQNPRHKITKRGQNVTFRCDPISEHNRLYWYRQTLGQGPEFLTYFQNEAQLEKSRLLSDRFSAERPKGSFSTLEIQRTEQGDSAMYLCASSLKTGGGGYTFGSGTRLTVV.

This chain joins TRBV9 and TRBJ2-4, with a tentative D call TRBD1 (6 bases). The CDR3 contains 17 residues. Germline V gives CDR1 SGDLS, CDR2 YYNGEE. V lost 4 bases to trimming and J lost 3 bases, with 20 bases between them. In nucleotides, the CDR3 is TGTGCCAGCAGCCCAGGGGATCGGACGGTTGGCAAAAACATTCAGTACTTC. Its translation: CASSPGDRTVGKNIQYF. The full variable domain, its missing parts supplied by reference TRBV9 and TRBJ2-4, is DSGVTQTPKHLITATGQRVTLRCSPRSGDLSVYWYQQSLDQGLQFLIQYYNGEERAKGNILERFSAQQFPDLHSELNLSSLELGDSALYFCASSPGDRTVGKNIQYFGAGTRLSVL.

The V gene is TRBV5-6, the J gene TRBJ2-5; D is undetermined. CDR3 length: 15 residues. Germline V CDR1 and CDR2: SGHDT, YYEEEE. With 0 bases removed from V and 2 bases from J, the gap between germline ends came to 11 bases. As DNA, the CDR3 is TGTGCCAGCAGCTTGGTCTGGGGTCCACAAGAGACCCAGTACTTC. It specifies CASSLVWGPQETQYF.

The chain is built from TRBV19 and TRBJ1-4; no clear D gene. In germline, CDR1 is LNHDA, CDR2 SQIVND (reference sequence). The CDR3 spans 14 residues. The germline V and J ends were trimmed by 7 bases and 4 bases, with 13 bases remaining between them. In DNA form, the CDR3 reads TGTGCCAGTAATATGACGGTCAATAATGAAAAACTGTTTTTT. It is translated as CASNMTVNNEKLFF. Complete variable domain (other parts from reference TRBV19 and TRBJ1-4): DGGITQSPKYLFRKEGQNVTLSCEQNLNHDAMYWYRQDPGQGLRLIYYSQIVNDFQKGDIAEGYSVSREKKESFPLTVTSAQKNPTAFYLCASNMTVNNEKLFFGSGTQLSVL.

This clone showed up just a few times. This chain connects TRBV6-5 to TRBJ2-2; 11 bases are shared with TRBD2. The CDR3 runs to 15 residues. Per germline, CDR1 MNHEY and CDR2 SVGAGI. V trimming: 6 bases; J trimming: 6 bases; junction bases outside the gene matches: 6. The DNA of the CDR3 is TGTGCCAGCAGGCCCCCGGGACTAGCGGCCGGGGAGCTGTTTTTT. It encodes CASRPPGLAAGELFF.

The gene calls are TRBV6-1 and TRBJ1-1; TRBD1 matches 10 bases. This CDR3 region has 13 residues. Germline V gene sequence: CDR1 MNHNS, CDR2 SASEGT. The J segment lost 6 bases and the V segment lost 7 bases, leaving 5 bases of the junction unmatched. CDR3 in DNA: TGTGCCAGCACGGGACAGGGGTTCTCTGAAGCTTTCTTT. This codes for CASTGQGFSEAFF.

The gene calls are TRBV2 and TRBJ2-1; possibly TRBD2 for D (6 bases). This CDR3 has 13 amino acids. Trimming cost V 8 bases and J 7 bases, with 15 bases left between them. The germline gives CDR1 SNHLY, CDR2 FYNNEI. The CDR3 DNA sequence: TGTGCCAGCCACGCCGGGGGACGAAATGAGCAGTTCTTC. Its protein is CASHAGGRNEQFF.

The V call is TRBV20-1, the J call TRBJ1-1, with no clear D. CDR1 is DFQATT, CDR2 SNEGSKA, per germline (reference sequence). This CDR3 has 11 residues. This chain's CDR3 is CRPGPRAEAFF. As DNA, the CDR3 is TGCAGGCCGGGCCCTCGGGCTGAAGCTTTCTTT.

V is TRBV5-1 and J is TRBJ2-5, with D possibly TRBD2 on 5 matching bases. This CDR3 spans 15 amino acids. Trimming took off 2 bases at V and 1 base at J, with 12 bases between the two ends. Germline V gene data show CDR1 as SGHRS and CDR2 as YFSETQ. CDR3 region: CASSLSQTIQETQYF. The CDR3 nucleotides read TGCGCCAGCAGCTTAAGCCAGACTATCCAAGAGACCCAGTACTTC.

This clone showed up many times. CDR3 nucleotides: TGCGCCAGCAGCTTGGGACAGGGCCACACCGGGGAGCTGTTTTTT. Its translation is CASSLGQGHTGELFF. V gene TRBV5-1 combines with J gene TRBJ2-2; TRBD1 matches at 7 bases. The CDR3 contains 15 residues. Germline V lookup: CDR1 SGHRS, CDR2 YFSETQ. The trim removed 0 bases at V and 3 bases at J, leaving 2 bases unmatched.

The chain joins TRBV19 to TRBJ2-7, with TRBD2 as a possible D gene (6 bases). The germline V and J ends were trimmed by 6 bases and 0 bases, with 15 bases remaining between them. The CDR3 runs 15 residues. In germline, CDR1 is LNHDA, CDR2 SQIVND (reference sequence). The CDR3 DNA sequence: TGTGCCAGTAGGATACACGGGGGAAGCTCCTACGAGCAGTACTTC. It encodes CASRIHGGSSYEQYF. The variable domain in full, completed from reference TRBV19 and TRBJ2-7, reads DGGITQSPKYLFRKEGQNVTLSCEQNLNHDAMYWYRQDPGQGLRLIYYSQIVNDFQKGDIAEGYSVSREKKESFPLTVTSAQKNPTAFYLCASRIHGGSSYEQYFGPGTRLTVT.

CDR3 coding DNA: TGTGCCAGCAGCTTAGGGGACGCTGGAAACACCATATATTTT. The encoded protein is CASSLGDAGNTIYF. This chain links TRBV7-9 with TRBJ1-3; TRBD1 might be the D (5 bases). Germline values: CDR1 SEHNR, CDR2 FQNEAQ (reference sequence). The ends were cut back, 1 base at V and 2 bases at J, with 6 bases in the middle. The CDR3 contains 14 residues.